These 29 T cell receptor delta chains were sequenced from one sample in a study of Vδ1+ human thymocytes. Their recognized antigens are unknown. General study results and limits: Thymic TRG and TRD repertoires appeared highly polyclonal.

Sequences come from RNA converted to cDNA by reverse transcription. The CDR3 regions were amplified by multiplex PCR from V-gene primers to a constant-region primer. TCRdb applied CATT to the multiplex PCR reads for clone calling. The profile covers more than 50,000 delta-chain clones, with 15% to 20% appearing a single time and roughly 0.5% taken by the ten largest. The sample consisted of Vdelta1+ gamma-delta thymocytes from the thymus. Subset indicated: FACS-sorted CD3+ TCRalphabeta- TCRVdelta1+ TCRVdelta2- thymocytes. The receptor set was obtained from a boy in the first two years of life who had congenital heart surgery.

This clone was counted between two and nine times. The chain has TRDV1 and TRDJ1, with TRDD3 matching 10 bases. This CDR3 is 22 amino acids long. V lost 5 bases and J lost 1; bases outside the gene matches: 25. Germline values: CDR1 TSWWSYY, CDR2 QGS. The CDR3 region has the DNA TGTGCTCTTGGGCGAGACTTCCGGACCTTGGGGGATACTAAAGGTCGCACCGATAAACTCATCTTT. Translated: CALGRDFRTLGDTKGRTDKLIF.

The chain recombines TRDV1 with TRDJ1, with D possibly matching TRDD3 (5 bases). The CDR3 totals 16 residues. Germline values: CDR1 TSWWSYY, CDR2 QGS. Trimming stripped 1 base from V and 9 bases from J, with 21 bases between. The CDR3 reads CALGEPPLRDVCELIF. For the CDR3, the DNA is TGTGCTCTTGGGGAACCTCCACTACGGGATGTCTGTGAACTCATCTTT.

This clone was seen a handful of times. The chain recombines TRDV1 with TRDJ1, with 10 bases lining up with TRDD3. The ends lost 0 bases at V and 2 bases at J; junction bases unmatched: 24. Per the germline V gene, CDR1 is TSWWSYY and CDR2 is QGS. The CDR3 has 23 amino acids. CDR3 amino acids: CALGELCGLLVGGGYNRTDKLIF. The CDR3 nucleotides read TGTGCTCTTGGGGAACTCTGTGGCCTACTTGTGGGTGGGGGATACAATAGAACCGATAAACTCATCTTT.

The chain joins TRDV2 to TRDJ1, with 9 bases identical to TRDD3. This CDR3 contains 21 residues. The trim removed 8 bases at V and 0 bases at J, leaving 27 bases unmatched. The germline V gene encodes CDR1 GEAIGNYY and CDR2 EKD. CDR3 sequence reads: CASIFARRGWGIERYTDKLIF. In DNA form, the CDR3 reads TGTGCCTCCATCTTCGCGCGGCGAGGTTGGGGGATAGAGAGGTACACCGATAAACTCATCTTT.

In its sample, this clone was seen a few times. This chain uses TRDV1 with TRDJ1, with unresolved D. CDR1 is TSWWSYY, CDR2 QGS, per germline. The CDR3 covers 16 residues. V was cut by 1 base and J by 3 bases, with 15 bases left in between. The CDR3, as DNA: TGTGCTCTTGGGGAACGGTTCCCCTCCAAACCCGATAAACTCATCTTT. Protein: CALGERFPSKPDKLIF.

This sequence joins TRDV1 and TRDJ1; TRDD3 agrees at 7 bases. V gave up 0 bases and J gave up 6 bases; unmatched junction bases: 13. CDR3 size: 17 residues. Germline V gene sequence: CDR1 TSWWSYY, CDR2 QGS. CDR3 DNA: TGTGCTCTTGGGGAACTACCCGTACTGGGGATTCGTTATAAACTCATCTTT. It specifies CALGELPVLGIRYKLIF.

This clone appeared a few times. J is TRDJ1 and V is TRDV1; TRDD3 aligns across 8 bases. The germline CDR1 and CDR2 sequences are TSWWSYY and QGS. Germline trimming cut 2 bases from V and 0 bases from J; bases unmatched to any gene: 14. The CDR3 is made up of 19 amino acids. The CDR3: CALGEVRPYWGRYTDKLIF. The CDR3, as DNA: TGTGCTCTTGGGGAAGTTCGTCCGTACTGGGGGCGTTACACCGATAAACTCATCTTT.

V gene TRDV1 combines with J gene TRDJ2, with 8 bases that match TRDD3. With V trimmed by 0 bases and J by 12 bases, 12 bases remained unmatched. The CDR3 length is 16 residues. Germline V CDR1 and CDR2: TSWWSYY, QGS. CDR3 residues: CALGELVLLGGAKLFF. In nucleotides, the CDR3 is TGTGCTCTTGGGGAACTGGTCTTACTGGGGGGTGCGAAACTCTTCTTT.

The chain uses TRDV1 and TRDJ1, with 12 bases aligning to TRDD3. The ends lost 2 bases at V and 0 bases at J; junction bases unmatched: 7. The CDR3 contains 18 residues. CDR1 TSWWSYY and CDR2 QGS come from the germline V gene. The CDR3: CALGESTGGYWYTDKLIF. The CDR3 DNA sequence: TGTGCTCTTGGGGAATCCACTGGGGGATACTGGTACACCGATAAACTCATCTTT.

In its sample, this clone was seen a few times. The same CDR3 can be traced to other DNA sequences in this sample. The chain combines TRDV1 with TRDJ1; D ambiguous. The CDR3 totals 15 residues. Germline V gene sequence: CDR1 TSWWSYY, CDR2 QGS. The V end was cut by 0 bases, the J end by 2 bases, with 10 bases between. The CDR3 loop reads CALGELPPGTDKLIF. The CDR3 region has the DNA TGTGCTCTTGGGGAACTTCCCCCCGGGACCGATAAACTCATCTTT.

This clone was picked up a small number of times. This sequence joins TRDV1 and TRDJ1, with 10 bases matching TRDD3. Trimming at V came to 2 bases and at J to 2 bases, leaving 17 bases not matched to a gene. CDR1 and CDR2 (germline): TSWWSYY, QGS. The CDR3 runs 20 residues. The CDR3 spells CALGESAPFLGGYATDKLIF. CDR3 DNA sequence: TGTGCTCTTGGGGAAAGTGCCCCTTTCCTGGGGGGATACGCAACCGATAAACTCATCTTT.

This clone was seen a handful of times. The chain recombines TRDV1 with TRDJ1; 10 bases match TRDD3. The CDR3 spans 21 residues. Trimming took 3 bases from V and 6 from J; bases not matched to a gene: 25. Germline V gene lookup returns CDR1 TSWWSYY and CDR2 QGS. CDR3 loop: CALGDRHPPRGGGYLGNKLIF. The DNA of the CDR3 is TGTGCTCTTGGGGACCGCCACCCTCCCAGGGGTGGGGGATACTTGGGCAATAAACTCATCTTT.

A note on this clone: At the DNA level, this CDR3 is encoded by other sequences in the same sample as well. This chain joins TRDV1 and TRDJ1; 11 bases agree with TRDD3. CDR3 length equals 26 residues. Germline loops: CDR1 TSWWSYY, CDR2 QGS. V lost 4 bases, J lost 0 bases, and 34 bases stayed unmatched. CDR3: CALGANSPLCWGILPCVSPHTDKLIF. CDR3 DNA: TGTGCTCTTGGGGCCAACTCCCCCCTCTGCTGGGGGATACTCCCTTGCGTCTCCCCCCACACCGATAAACTCATCTTT.

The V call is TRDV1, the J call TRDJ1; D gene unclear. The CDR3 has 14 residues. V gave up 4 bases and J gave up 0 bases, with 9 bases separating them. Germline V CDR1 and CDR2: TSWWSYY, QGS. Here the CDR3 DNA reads TGTGCTCTTGGGGTTCCCACGCACACCGATAAACTCATCTTT. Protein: CALGVPTHTDKLIF.

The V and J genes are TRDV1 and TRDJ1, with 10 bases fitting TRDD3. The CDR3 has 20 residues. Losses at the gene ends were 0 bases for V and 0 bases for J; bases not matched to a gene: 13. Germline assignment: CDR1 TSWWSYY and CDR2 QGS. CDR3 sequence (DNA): TGTGCTCTTGGGGAACTATTACTGCTGGGGGATATTGGGTACACCGATAAACTCATCTTT. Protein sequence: CALGELLLLGDIGYTDKLIF.

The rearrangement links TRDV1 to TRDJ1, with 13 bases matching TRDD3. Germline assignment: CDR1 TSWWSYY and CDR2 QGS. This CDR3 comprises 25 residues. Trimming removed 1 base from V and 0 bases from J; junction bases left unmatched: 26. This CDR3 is CALGEPMEAFLDLLGDTQYTDKLIF. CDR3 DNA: TGTGCTCTTGGGGAACCCATGGAGGCGTTCCTCGACTTACTGGGGGATACGCAGTACACCGATAAACTCATCTTT.

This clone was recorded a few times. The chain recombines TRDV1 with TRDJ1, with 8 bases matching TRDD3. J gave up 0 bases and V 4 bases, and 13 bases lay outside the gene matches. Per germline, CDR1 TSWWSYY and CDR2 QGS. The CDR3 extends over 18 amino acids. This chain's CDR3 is CALGVSNWGHIYTDKLIF. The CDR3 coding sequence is TGTGCTCTTGGGGTCTCCAACTGGGGGCACATTTACACCGATAAACTCATCTTT.

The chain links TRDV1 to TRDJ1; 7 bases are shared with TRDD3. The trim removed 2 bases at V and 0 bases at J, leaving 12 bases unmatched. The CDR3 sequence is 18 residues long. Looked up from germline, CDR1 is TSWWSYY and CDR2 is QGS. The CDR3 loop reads CALGESSWGTRYTDKLIF. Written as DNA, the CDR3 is TGTGCTCTTGGGGAATCTAGTTGGGGGACTCGGTACACCGATAAACTCATCTTT.

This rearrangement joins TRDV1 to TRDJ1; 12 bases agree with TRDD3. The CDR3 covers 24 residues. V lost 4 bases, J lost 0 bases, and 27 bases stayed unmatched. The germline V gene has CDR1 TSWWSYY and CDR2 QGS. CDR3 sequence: CALGVAILPSLVLGDTPYTDKLIF. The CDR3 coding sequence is TGTGCTCTTGGGGTGGCGATCCTTCCTTCCCTAGTACTGGGGGATACCCCGTACACCGATAAACTCATCTTT.

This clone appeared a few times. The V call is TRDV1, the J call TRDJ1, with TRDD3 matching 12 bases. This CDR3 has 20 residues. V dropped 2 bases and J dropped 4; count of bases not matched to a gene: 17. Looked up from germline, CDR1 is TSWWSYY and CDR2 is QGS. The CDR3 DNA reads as TGTGCTCTTGGGGAAGGACCAGTAGCTCGTTCTGGGGGATACGTCGATAAACTCATCTTT. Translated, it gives CALGEGPVARSGGYVDKLIF.

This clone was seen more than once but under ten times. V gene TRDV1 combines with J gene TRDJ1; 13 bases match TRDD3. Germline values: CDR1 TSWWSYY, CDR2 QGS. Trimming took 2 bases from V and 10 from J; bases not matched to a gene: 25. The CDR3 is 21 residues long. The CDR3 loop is CALGEGDAGLNYWGIREILIF. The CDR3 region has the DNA TGTGCTCTTGGGGAAGGAGATGCGGGACTTAACTACTGGGGGATACGCGAAATACTCATCTTT.

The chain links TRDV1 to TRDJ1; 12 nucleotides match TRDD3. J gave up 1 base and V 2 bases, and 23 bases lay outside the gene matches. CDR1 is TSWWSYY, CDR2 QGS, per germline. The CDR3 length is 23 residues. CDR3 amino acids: CALGESLSYFLSLGDTSTDKLIF. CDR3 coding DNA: TGTGCTCTTGGGGAATCTCTATCCTACTTTCTAAGTCTGGGGGATACGAGCACCGATAAACTCATCTTT.

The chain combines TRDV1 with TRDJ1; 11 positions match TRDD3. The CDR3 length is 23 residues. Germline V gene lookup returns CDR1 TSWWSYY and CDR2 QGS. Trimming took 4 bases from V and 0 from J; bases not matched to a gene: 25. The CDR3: CALGGPLITLSGGYPPYTDKLIF. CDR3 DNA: TGTGCTCTTGGGGGCCCGTTAATTACCCTCTCTGGGGGATACCCACCTTACACCGATAAACTCATCTTT.

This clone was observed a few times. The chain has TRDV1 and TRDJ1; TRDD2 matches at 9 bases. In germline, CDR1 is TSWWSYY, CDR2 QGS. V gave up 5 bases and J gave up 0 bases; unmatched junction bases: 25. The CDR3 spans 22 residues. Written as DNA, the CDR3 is TGTGCTCTTGGGCCCTTCTCGGCCTTCCTACGATGGGGGACCTCGTACACCGATAAACTCATCTTT. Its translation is CALGPFSAFLRWGTSYTDKLIF.

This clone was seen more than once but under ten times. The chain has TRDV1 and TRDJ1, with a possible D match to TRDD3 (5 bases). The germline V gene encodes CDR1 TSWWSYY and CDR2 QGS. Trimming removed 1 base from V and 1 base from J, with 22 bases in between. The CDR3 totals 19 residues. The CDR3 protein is CALGEQASLIRYATDKLIF. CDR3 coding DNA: TGTGCTCTTGGGGAACAAGCGTCCCTTATACGCTACGCCACCGATAAACTCATCTTT.

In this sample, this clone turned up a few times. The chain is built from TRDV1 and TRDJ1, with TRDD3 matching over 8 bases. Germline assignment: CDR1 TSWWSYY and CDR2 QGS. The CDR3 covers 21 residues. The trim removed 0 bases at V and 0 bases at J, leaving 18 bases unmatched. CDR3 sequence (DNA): TGTGCTCTTGGGGAACTCAGGATAGTGTGTACTGGGGGTCAGTACACCGATAAACTCATCTTT. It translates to CALGELRIVCTGGQYTDKLIF.

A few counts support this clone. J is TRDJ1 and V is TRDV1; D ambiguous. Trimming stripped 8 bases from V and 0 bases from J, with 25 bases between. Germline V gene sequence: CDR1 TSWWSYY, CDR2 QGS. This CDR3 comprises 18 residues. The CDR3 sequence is CALLTEGGTLFYTDKLIF. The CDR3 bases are TGTGCTCTTCTAACGGAAGGAGGGACACTATTTTACACCGATAAACTCATCTTT.

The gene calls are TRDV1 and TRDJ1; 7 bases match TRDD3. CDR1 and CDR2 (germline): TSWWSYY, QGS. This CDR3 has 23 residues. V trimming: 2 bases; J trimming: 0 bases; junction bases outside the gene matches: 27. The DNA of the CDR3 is TGTGCTCTTGGGGAATCAGTCCCTACTAGGGTACTGGGGATCCATCCGTACACCGATAAACTCATCTTT. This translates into CALGESVPTRVLGIHPYTDKLIF.

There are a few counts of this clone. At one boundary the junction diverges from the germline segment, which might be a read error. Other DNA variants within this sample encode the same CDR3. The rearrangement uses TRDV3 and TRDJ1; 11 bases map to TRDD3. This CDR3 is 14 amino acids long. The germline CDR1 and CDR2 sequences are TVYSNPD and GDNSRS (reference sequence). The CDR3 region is CAFSGGYFFDKLIF. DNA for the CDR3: TGTGCCTTTTCTGGGGGATACTTCTTCGATAAACTCATTTTT.